The clone carrying this T cell receptor beta chain turned up a few times. The antigen is unknown. A much bigger clone sits one base away, suggesting this may be a read error. This CDR3 has 15 residues. Germline lookup yields CDR1 SGHTA and CDR2 FQGTGA. Unique molecular identifiers were carried by the TCR beta cDNA libraries. Each CDR3 protein gets one entry after TCRdb re-called the PCR reads with MiXCR. The sample has over 150,000 distinct CDR3 sequences; approximately 30% are singletons. The sample is drawn from a study of post-analysis software for immune sequencing data. Whole-study results and caveats: Patients showed TRBV5-6, TRBV5-1 and TRBV20-1 among a few TRBV segments more frequent than in controls.

The sequence came from a girl aged 5-17 years with multiple sclerosis. The sample was blood. V is TRBV7-3 and J is TRBJ2-1; either TRBD1 or TRBD2 may fit D (5 bases each). The CDR3 DNA follows: TGTGCCGGCAGCTTAACTATGGGGGAGTACAATGAGCAGTTCTTC. It is translated as CAGSLTMGEYNEQFF. The entire variable domain, with the rest obtained from reference TRBV7-3 and TRBJ2-1, is as follows: GAGVSQTPSNKVTEKGKYVELRCDPISGHTALYWYRQSLGQGPEFLIYFQGTGAADDSGLPNDRFFAVRPEGSVSTLKIQRTERGDSAVYLCAGSLTMGEYNEQFFGPGTRLTVL.